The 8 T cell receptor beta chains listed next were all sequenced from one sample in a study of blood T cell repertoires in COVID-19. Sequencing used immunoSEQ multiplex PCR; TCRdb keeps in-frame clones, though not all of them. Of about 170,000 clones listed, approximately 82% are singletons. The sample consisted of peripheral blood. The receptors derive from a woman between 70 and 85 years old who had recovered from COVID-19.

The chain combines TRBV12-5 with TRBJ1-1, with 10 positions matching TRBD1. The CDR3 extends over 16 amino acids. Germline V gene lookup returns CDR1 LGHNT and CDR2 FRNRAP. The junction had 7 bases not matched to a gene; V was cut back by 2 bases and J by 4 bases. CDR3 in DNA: TGTGCTAGTGGTTTGACCCTGGACAGGGGGGGCACTGAAGCTTTCTTT. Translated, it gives CASGLTLDRGGTEAFF.

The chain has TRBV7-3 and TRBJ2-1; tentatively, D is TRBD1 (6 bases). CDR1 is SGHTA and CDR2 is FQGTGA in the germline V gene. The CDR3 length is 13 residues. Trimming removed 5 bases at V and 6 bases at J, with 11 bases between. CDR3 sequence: CASSLGHSNEQFF. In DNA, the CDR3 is TGTGCCAGCAGCCTGGGACACTCCAATGAGCAGTTCTTC.

The CDR3 loop reads CASSVGAGAAGETQYF. Here the CDR3 DNA reads TGTGCCAGCAGCGTAGGTGCGGGAGCCGCGGGGGAGACCCAGTACTTC. The chain is built from TRBV9 and TRBJ2-5, with TRBD2 matching 7 bases. With 0 bases clipped from V and 5 bases from J, the junction kept 10 bases outside the gene matches. CDR1 and CDR2 (germline): SGDLS, YYNGEE. This CDR3 spans 16 amino acids.

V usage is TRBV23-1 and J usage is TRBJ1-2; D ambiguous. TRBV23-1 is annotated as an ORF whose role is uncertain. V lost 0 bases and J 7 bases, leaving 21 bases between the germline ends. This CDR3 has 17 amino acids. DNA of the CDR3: TGCGCCAGCAGTCAATCGAGGGAGGCCCCGACTCTCTGTGGCTACACCTTC. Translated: CASSQSREAPTLCGYTF.

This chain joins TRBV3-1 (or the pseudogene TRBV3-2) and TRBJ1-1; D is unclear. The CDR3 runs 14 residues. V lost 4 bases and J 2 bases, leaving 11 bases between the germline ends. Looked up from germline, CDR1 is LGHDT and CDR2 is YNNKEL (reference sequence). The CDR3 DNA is TGTGCCAGCAGCCCCCTGGGGAGTAACACTGAAGCTTTCTTT. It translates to CASSPLGSNTEAFF.

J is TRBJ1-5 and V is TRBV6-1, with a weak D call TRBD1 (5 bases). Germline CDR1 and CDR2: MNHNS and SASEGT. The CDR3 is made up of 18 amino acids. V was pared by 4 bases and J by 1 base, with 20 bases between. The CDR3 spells CASSVPQGRRESNQPQHF. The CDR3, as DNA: TGTGCCAGCAGTGTTCCCCAGGGTCGCAGAGAGAGCAATCAGCCCCAGCATTTT.

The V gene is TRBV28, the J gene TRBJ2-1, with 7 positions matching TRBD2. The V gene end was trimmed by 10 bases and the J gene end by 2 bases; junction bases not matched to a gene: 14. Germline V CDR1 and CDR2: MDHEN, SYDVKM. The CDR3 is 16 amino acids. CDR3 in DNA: TGTGCCACCCTTGGCCTAGGGGCGGGGGCCTACAATGAGCAGTTCTTC. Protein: CATLGLGAGAYNEQFF.

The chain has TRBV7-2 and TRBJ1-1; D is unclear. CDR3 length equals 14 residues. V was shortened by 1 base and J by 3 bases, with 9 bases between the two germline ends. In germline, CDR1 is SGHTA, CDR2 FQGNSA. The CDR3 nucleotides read TGTGCCAGCAGCTTAGGCGGTTGGCACACTGAAGCTTTCTTT. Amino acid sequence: CASSLGGWHTEAFF.